This T cell receptor beta chain was obtained from a study of blood T cells in healthy people across ages. In this sample, this clonotype turned up many times. A second PCR, run for roughly 7 to 11 cycles, used a sample-barcoded 5' primer plus a J-beta primer mix. TCRdb fed the 5' RACE reads into MiXCR, producing one record per CDR3 protein. The table records some 1.5 million distinct CDR3 sequences, 28% of them present only once. The clonotype comes from a woman aged 30 to 39 in good health. Sequencing input: blood.

The CDR3 loop is CATQRRQETQYF. Here the CDR3 DNA reads TGTGCCACCCAACGACGGCAAGAGACCCAGTACTTC. The chain has TRBV15 and TRBJ2-5; no reliable D call. V was trimmed by 8 bases and J by 2 bases, leaving 9 bases between them. Germline V CDR1 and CDR2: LNHNV, YYDKDF (reference sequence). The CDR3 sequence is 12 residues long. The full variable domain, its missing parts supplied by reference TRBV15 and TRBJ2-5, is DAMVIQNPRYQVTQFGKPVTLSCSQTLNHNVMYWYQQKSSQAPKLLFHYYDKDFNNEADTPDNFQSRRPNTSFCFLDIRSPGLGDTAMYLCATQRRQETQYFGPGTRLLVL.